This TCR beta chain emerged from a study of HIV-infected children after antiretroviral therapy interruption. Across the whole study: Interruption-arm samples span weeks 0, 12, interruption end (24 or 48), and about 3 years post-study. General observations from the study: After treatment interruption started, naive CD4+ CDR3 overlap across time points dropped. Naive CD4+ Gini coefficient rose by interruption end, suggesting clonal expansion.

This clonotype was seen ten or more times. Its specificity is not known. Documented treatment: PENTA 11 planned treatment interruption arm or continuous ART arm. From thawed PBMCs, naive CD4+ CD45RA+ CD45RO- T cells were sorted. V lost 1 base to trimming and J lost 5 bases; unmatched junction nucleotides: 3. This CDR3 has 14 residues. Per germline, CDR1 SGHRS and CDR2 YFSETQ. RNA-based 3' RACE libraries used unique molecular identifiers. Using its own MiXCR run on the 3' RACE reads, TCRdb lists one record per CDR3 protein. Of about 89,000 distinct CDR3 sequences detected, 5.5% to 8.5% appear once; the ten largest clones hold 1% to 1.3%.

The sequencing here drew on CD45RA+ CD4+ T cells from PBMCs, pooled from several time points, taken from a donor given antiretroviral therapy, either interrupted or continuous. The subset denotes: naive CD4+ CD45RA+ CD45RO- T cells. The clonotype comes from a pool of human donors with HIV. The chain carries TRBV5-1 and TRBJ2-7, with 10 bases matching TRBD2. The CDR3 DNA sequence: TGCGCCAGCAGCTTGACAGCGGGAGGGCACGAGCAGTACTTC. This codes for CASSLTAGGHEQYF.